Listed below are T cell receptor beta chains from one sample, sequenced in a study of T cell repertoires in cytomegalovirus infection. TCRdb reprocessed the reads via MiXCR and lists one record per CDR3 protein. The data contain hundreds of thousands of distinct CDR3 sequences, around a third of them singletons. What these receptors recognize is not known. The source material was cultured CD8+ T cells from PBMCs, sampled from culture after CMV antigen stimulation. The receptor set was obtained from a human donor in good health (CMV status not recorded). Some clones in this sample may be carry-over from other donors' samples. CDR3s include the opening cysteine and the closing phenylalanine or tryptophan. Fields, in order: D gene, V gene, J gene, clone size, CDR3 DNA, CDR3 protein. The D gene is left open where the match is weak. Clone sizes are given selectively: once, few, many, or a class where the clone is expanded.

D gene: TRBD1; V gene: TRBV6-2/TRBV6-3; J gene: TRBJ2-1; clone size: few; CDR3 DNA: TGTGCCAGCAGTTTCCGGGACAGCCAGTTCTTC; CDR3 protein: CASSFRDSQFF
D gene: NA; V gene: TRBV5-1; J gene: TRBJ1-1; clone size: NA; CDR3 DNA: TGCGCCAGCAGCTTGGTATTATGGGTGCCTCGAGGTGAACCTAACACTGAAGCTTTCTTT; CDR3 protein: CASSLVLWVPRGEPNTEAFF
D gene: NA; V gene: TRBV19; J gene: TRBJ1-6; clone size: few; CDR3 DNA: TGTGCCAGCGTACGCACCGCATTAGCCTTTGGCTCACCCCTCCACTTT; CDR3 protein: CASVRTALAFGSPLHF
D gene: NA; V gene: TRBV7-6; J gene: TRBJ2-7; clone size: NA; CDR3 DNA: TGTGCCAGCAGCAGTGGCTCAGGGGATCTCTACGAGCAGTACTTC; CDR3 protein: CASSSGSGDLYEQYF
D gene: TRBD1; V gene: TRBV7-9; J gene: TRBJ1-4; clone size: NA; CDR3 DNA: TGTGCCAGCAGCTTAGCATTCCGCCCTACAGGGGGGACTAATGAAAAACTGTTTTTT; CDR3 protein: CASSLAFRPTGGTNEKLFF
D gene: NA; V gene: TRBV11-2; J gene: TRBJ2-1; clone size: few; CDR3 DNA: TGTGCCAGCAGCTGGGAGCAGATACTCTCCTACAATGAGCAGTTCTTC; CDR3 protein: CASSWEQILSYNEQFF
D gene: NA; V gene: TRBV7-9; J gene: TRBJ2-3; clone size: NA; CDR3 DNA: TGTGCCAGCAGCTTTGAGACTAGCACAGATACGCAGTATTTT; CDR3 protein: CASSFETSTDTQYF
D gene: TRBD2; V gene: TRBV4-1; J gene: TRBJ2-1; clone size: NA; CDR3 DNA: TGCGCCAGCAGCCAAGGTGTCCCCGTCCGGACTAGCCCTTACAATGAGCAGTTCTTC; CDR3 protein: CASSQGVPVRTSPYNEQFF
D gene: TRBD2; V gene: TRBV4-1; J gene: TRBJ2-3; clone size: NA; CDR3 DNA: TGCGCCAGCAGCCTTCGACTAGCGGACACAGATACGCAGTATTTT; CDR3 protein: CASSLRLADTDTQYF
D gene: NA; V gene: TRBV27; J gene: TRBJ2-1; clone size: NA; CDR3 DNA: TGTGCCAGCGCCTACCTATCCTACAATGAGCAGTTCTTC; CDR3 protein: CASAYLSYNEQFF
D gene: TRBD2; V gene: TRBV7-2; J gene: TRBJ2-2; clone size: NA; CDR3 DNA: TGTGCCAGCAGCTTAGAGACTAGCGGGGGCACCGGGGAGCTGTTTTTT; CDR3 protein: CASSLETSGGTGELFF
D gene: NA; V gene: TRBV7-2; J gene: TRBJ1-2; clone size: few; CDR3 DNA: TGTGCCAGCAGCTACCGGGACACTTGGGGAAATGGCTACACCTTC; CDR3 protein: CASSYRDTWGNGYTF
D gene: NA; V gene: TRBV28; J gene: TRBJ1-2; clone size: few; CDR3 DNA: TGTGCCAGCAGTCCGGCAGGGACTACCTATGGCTACACCTTC; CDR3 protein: CASSPAGTTYGYTF
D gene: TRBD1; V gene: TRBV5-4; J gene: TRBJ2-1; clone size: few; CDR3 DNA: TGTGCCAGCAACTCACCGGGACAGGGGGTTTCTTACAATGAGCAGTTCTTC; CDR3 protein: CASNSPGQGVSYNEQFF
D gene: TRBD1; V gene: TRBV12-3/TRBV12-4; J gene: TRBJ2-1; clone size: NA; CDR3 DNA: TGTGCCAGCAGCACTGACGGACAGGGTTACAATGAGCAGTTCTTC; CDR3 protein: CASSTDGQGYNEQFF
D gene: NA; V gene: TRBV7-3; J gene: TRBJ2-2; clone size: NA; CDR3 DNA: TGTGCCAGCAGCTTAGTGGGGAGCTCCGGGGAGCTGTTTTTT; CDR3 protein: CASSLVGSSGELFF
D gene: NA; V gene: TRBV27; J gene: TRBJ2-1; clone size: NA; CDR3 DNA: TGTGCCAGCAGTTTAATCCAGGGCTACAATGAGCAGTTCTTC; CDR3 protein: CASSLIQGYNEQFF
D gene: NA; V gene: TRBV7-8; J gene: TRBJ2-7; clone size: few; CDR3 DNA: TGTGCCAGCAGCTCCTCAGGGGTCTACGAGCAGTACTTC; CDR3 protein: CASSSSGVYEQYF
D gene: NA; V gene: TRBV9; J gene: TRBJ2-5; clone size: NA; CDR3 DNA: TGTGCCAGTACCGCTTCGTCAGGGGGGCAAGAGACCCAGTACTTC; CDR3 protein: CASTASSGGQETQYF
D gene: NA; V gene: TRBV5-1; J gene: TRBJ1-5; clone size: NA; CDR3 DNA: TGCGCCAGCAGCTTGTATGAACAGGGAGGCAATCAGCCCCAGCATTTT; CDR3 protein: CASSLYEQGGNQPQHF
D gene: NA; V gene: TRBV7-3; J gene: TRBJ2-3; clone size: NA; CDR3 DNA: TGTGCCAGCAGCTCCGTTACAAGTCTCCAGGGGGATACGCAGTATTTT; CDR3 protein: CASSSVTSLQGDTQYF
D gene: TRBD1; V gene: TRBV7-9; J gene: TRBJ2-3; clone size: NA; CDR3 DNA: TGTGCCAGCAGCCGTAGGGACAGGACCACAGATACGCAGTATTTT; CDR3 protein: CASSRRDRTTDTQYF
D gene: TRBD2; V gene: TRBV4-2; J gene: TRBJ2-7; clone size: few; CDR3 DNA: TGTGCCAGCGGTCTAGCGGGGGATTCCTACGAGCAGTACTTC; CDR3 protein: CASGLAGDSYEQYF
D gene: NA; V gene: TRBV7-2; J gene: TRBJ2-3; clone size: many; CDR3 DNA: TGTGCCAGCAGCTTAGATGCGGAAGAACCCAGCACAGATACGCAGTATTTT; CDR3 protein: CASSLDAEEPSTDTQYF
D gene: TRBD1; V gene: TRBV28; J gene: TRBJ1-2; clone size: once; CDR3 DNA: TGTGCCAGCAGTTACTTACAGGGGGCTCTAACAGAGAACTATGGCTACACCTTC; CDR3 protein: CASSYLQGALTENYGYTF
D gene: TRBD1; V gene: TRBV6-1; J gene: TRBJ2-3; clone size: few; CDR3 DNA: TGTGCCAGCAGTGAATGGACAGGGATTGCAGATACGCAGTATTTT; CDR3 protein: CASSEWTGIADTQYF
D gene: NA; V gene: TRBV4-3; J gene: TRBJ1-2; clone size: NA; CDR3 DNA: TGCGCCAGCAGCCAAGGGGGGGGGCCCCGAGTGGATGGCTACACCTTC; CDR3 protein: CASSQGGGPRVDGYTF
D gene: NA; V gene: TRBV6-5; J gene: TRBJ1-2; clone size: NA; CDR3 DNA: TGTGCCAGCAGTTACTCGGGGGTCTATGGCTACACCTTC; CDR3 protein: CASSYSGVYGYTF
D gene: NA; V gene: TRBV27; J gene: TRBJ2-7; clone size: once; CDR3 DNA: TGTGCCAGCAGTTTATCTAGCTCGATAGACGAGCAGTACTTC; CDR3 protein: CASSLSSSIDEQYF
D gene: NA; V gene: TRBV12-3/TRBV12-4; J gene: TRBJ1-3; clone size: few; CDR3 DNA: TGTGCCAGCAGTCCCGTTAAGGAAGCTGGAAACACCATATATTTT; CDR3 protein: CASSPVKEAGNTIYF
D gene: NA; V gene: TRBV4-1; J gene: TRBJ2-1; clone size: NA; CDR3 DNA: TGCGCCAGCAACCAAGTCCCCCGGAGTGAGCAGTTCTTC; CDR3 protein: CASNQVPRSEQFF
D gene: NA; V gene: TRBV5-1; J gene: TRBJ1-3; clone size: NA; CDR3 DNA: TGCGCCAGCAGCTTGGATTCAGTCCCTTCTGGAAACACCATATATTTT; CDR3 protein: CASSLDSVPSGNTIYF
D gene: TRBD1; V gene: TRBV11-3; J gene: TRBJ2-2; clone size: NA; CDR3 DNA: TGTGCCAGCAGCTTAGGAGGGACAGGGGGACCCGGGGAGCTGTTTTTT; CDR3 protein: CASSLGGTGGPGELFF
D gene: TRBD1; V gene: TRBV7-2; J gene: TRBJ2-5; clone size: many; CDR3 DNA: TGTGCCAGCAGCTTATGGACAGGGGGCAGACAGACCCAGTACTTC; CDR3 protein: CASSLWTGGRQTQYF
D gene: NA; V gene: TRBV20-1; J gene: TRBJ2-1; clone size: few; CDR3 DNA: TGCAGTGCTAGGGGCCCTGTACGGTTCAATGAGCAGTTCTTC; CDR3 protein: CSARGPVRFNEQFF
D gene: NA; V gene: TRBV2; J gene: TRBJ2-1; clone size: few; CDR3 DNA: TGTGCCAGCAGTGAGAGTAATGAGCAGTTCTTC; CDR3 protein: CASSESNEQFF
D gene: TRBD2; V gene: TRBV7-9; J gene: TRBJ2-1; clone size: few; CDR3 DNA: TGTGCCAGCAGCTTAGTATTAGCGGGGGGCACTCTTCACTCCTACAATGAGCAGTTCTTC; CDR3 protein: CASSLVLAGGTLHSYNEQFF
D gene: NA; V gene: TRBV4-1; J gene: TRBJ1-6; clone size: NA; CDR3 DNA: TGCGCCAGCAGCCATGCCGGAGGACTGGGTAATTCACCCCTCCACTTT; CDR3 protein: CASSHAGGLGNSPLHF
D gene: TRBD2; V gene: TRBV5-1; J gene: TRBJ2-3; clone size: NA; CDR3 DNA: TGCGCCAGCAGCGAACGCTCAGAGCGGGGGGTCACAGATACGCAGTATTTT; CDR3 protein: CASSERSERGVTDTQYF
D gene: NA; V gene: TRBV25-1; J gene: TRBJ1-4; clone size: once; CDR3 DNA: TGTACCAGCCGTAGGAATGAAAAACTGTTTTTT; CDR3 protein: CTSRRNEKLFF
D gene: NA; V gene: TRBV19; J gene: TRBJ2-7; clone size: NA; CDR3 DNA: TGTGCCAGTAGTATAAGCCAGGGCCACACGCCGCACACCTACGAGCAGTACTTC; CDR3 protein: CASSISQGHTPHTYEQYF
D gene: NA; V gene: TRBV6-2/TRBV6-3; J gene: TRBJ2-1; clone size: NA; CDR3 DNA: TGTGCCAGCAGTTACTCGGGGCAAATGGGCGGCAGCTCCTACAATGAGCAGTTCTTC; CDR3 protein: CASSYSGQMGGSSYNEQFF
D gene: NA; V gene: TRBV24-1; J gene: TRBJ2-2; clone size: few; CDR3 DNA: TGTGCCACCAGTGACTTTAGTGAGACCGGGGAGCTGTTTTTT; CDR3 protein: CATSDFSETGELFF
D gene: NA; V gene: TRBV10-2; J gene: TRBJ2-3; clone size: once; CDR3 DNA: TGCGCCAGCAGTGAGCCGGGACTCCGAGGGGATACGCAGTATTTT; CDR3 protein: CASSEPGLRGDTQYF
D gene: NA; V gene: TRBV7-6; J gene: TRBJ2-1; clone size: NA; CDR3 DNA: TGTGCCAGCAGCGGCCGAACCGGGACCGAATCCTACAATGAGCAGTTCTTC; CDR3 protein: CASSGRTGTESYNEQFF
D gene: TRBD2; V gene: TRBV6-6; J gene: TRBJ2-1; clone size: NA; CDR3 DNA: TGTGCCAGCAGTTTTATAGGACTAGCGGGGGGTTTTGAGCAGTTCTTC; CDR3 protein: CASSFIGLAGGFEQFF
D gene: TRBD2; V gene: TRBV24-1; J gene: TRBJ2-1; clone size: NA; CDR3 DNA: TGTGCCACCAGAGGACTAGCGGGGGGGGATGAGCAGTTCTTC; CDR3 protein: CATRGLAGGDEQFF
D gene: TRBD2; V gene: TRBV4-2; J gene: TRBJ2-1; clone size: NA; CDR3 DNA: TGTGCCAGCAGCCAAGAGAGGGCGGGGGACTACAATGAGCAGTTCTTC; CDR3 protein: CASSQERAGDYNEQFF